This entry is about one T cell receptor (beta chain). The CDR3 extends over 10 amino acids. The V end lost 5 bases, the J end lost 6 bases, and 7 bases lay between the germline ends. Looked up from germline, CDR1 is DFQATT and CDR2 is SNEGSKA (reference sequence). This entry comes from a study of blood T cell repertoires in COVID-19. About the study: Acute and convalescent COVID-19 samples came from the United States, Italy and Spain. The cDNA or gDNA used as material had been derived from T cells, B-cell-depleted T cells, or PBMCs.

Authors' analysis steps: It was from reference gene primer amplification that nucleated cell counts were estimated. Only in-frame clones appear in the TCRdb table, and some are missing; sequencing was by immunoSEQ multiplex PCR. The V and J calls and clone size come from that table; D and trimming were worked out from the DNA. The table has 40,000 to 50,000 clones, under 90% seen once. The clonotype comes from a human donor in a cohort sampled during active COVID-19. Material: peripheral blood. The V call is TRBV20-1, the J call TRBJ1-2; D not certain. The CDR3 coding sequence is TGCAGTGCTCCTAGAAATGGCTACACCTTC. This gives the protein CSAPRNGYTF.